The TCR beta chain under discussion was sequenced for a study of T cells in Graves' hyperthyroidism and ophthalmopathy. From RNA transcripts, TCR beta CDR3 regions were amplified. First-round RT-PCR with HTBI primers amplified the TCR CDR3 region. Each CDR3 protein is one row after TCRdb ran MiXCR on the multiplex PCR reads. The data contain about 250,000 distinct CDR3 sequences, about 24% of them singletons. The sample holds one count of this clonotype. Its antigen is undetermined. The CDR3 has 14 residues. Trimming took 0 bases from V and 1 from J, leaving 7 bases between them. Germline lookup yields CDR1 SGHNT and CDR2 YYREEE (reference sequence). Study outcomes and limitations: Stable hyperthyroidism and ophthalmopathy were separated using 13 V-J signatures.

The sample taken for sequencing was blood. This receptor was obtained from a woman aged 40 to 50 with Graves' ophthalmopathy. This sequence joins TRBV5-4 and TRBJ1-1, with D uncertain. For the CDR3, the DNA is TGTGCCAGCAGCTTGGTAGGTTCGAACACTGAAGCTTTCTTT. Its translation: CASSLVGSNTEAFF.